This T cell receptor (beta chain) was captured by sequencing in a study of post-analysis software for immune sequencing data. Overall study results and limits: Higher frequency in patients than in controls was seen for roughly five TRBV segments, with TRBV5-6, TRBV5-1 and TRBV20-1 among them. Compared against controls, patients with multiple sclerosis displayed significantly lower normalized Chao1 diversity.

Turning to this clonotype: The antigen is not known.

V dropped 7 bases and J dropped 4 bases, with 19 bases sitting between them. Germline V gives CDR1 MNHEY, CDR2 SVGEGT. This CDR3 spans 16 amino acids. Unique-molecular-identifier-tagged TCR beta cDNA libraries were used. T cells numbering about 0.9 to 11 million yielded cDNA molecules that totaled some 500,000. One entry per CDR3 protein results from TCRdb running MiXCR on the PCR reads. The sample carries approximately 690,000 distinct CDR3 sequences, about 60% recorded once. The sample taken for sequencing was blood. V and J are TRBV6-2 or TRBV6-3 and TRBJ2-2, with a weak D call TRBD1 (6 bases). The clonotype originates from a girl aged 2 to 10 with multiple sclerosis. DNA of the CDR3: TGTGCCAGCAACCGTGCCCACAGGGACCCCACCGGGGAGCTGTTTTTT. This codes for CASNRAHRDPTGELFF.